A single sample is the source of the 18 T cell receptor beta chains below, sequenced in a study of cytomegalovirus exposure and HLA in healthy donors. A multiplex PCR was run with 60 Vbeta primers and 13 Jbeta primers. The assay was immunoSEQ multiplex PCR, and TCRdb's table has in-frame clones only and misses some. The sample lists approximately 150,000 clones; approximately 78% were seen once. Input material: PBMCs. Every receptor here comes from a woman aged 45-59 years in good health and CMV-seropositive.

A single count supports this clone. The chain employs TRBV18 and TRBJ2-5; no clear D. In germline, CDR1 is KGHSH, CDR2 LQKENI. With 0 bases removed from V and 7 bases from J, the gap between germline ends came to 12 bases. The CDR3 totals 14 residues. The DNA for the CDR3 is TGTGCCAGCTCACCACCGTCAGCCCTAGGGACCCAGTACTTC. Its protein is CASSPPSALGTQYF.

The chain joins TRBV12-5 to TRBJ2-1; 7 bases fit TRBD2. Unmatched junction bases numbered 14, after V lost 1 base and J lost 2 bases. This CDR3 spans 19 amino acids. The germline CDR1 and CDR2 sequences are LGHNT and FRNRAP. CDR3 coding DNA: TGTGCTAGTGGTTTGGCCCGGGGAGTGGGGGGGATAACCTACAATGAGCAGTTCTTC. It codes for CASGLARGVGGITYNEQFF.

For this clone: Other DNA sequences in this specimen translate into the identical CDR3. The chain links TRBV27 to TRBJ2-1; 13 nucleotides agree with TRBD2. Germline V gene sequence: CDR1 MNHEY, CDR2 SMNVEV (reference sequence). The CDR3 sequence is 19 residues long. V lost 6 bases, J lost 0 bases, and 11 bases stayed unmatched. The chain's CDR3 is CASRTRTSGGLSSYNEQFF. The CDR3 DNA reads as TGTGCCAGCAGGACCAGGACTAGCGGGGGCCTGAGCTCCTACAATGAGCAGTTCTTC.

The rearrangement joins TRBV7-8 to TRBJ1-6; D is uncertain. V shed 3 bases and J shed 0 bases, with 6 bases lying between them. The CDR3 length is 15 residues. Germline V gene data show CDR1 as SGHVS and CDR2 as FQNEAQ. Here the CDR3 reads CASSLRSSYNSPLHF. In DNA, the CDR3 is TGTGCCAGCAGCTTGAGGAGCTCCTATAATTCACCCCTCCACTTT.

The chain uses TRBV29-1 and TRBJ2-7, with D tentatively TRBD1 (5 bases). The V end lost 3 bases, the J end lost 3 bases, and 9 bases lay between the germline ends. The CDR3 loop spans 12 amino acids. Germline CDR1 is SQVTM and CDR2 is ANQGSEA. The CDR3 sequence: CSVEGQGYEQYF. The CDR3 bases are TGCAGCGTTGAGGGTCAGGGCTACGAGCAGTACTTC.

V is TRBV6-5 and J is TRBJ1-1; D is unresolved. CDR1 is MNHEY, CDR2 SVGAGI, per germline. CDR3 length: 15 residues. The V end was cut by 8 bases, the J end by 0 bases, with 16 bases between. The CDR3 protein is CASCYSRLMNTEAFF. The CDR3 nucleotides read TGTGCCAGCTGCTATTCTCGCCTCATGAACACTGAAGCTTTCTTT.

This clone was found a few times. The chain is built from TRBV6-1 and TRBJ1-1; no clear D. The V gene lost 8 bases and the J gene lost 2 bases, with 18 bases spanning the gap. CDR1 and CDR2 from the germline V gene are MNHNS and SASEGT. The CDR3 is 15 amino acids. In DNA form, the CDR3 reads TGTGCCAGCTCTATCTTATTGACAAGCAACACTGAAGCTTTCTTT. Translation gives CASSILLTSNTEAFF.

This rearrangement joins TRBV7-6 to TRBJ2-1; perhaps TRBD1 as D (5 bases). Trimming removed 1 base at V and 0 bases at J, with 10 bases between. The CDR3 extends over 16 amino acids. From germline, CDR1 is SGHVS and CDR2 FNYEAQ. The CDR3 reads CASSLGGSSSYNEQFF. The CDR3 coding sequence is TGTGCCAGCAGCTTAGGGGGCTCTAGCTCCTACAATGAGCAGTTCTTC.

For this clone: Germline and junction disagree at one end, which may indicate a read error. The CDR3 region is CASSLRRDTEAFF. For the CDR3, the DNA is TGTGCTAGCAGCTTGAGGCGAGATACTGAAGCTTTCTTT. J is TRBJ1-1 and V is TRBV7-7; the D is unclear. CDR1 and CDR2 from the germline V gene are SSHAT and FNYEAQ (reference sequence). The CDR3 consists of 13 residues.

The V gene is TRBV19, the J gene TRBJ1-1; D not resolved. This CDR3 contains 14 residues. V was clipped by 3 bases and J by 4 bases, with 12 bases between them. Germline CDR1 LNHDA, CDR2 SQIVND (reference sequence). CDR3 in DNA: TGTGCCAGTAGTATTTTAGCTCGTAGCACTGAAGCTTTCTTT. It codes for CASSILARSTEAFF.

CDR3 loop: CASSDGLASYTGELFF. The CDR3 region has the DNA TGTGCCAGCAGTGATGGACTAGCGAGCTACACCGGGGAGCTGTTTTTT. V gene TRBV2 combines with J gene TRBJ2-2; the match to TRBD2 covers 9 bases. V gave up 3 bases and J gave up 3 bases; unmatched junction bases: 5. CDR1 is SNHLY and CDR2 is FYNNEI in the germline V gene. This CDR3 has 16 residues. Supplemented by reference TRBV2 and TRBJ2-2, the full variable domain reads EPEVTQTPSHQVTQMGQEVILRCVPISNHLYFYWYRQILGQKVEFLVSFYNNEISEKSEIFDDQFSVERPDGSNFTLKIRSTKLEDSAMYFCASSDGLASYTGELFFGEGSRLTVL.

The V gene is TRBV11-2, the J gene TRBJ2-1; possible D gene TRBD1, 6 bases. CDR3 length: 12 amino acids. V was clipped by 1 base and J by 9 bases, with 7 bases between them. The germline gives CDR1 SGHAT, CDR2 FQNNGV. This CDR3 is CASSLGGGEQFF. DNA of the CDR3: TGTGCCAGCAGCTTAGGAGGGGGTGAGCAGTTCTTC.

V usage is TRBV6-5 and J usage is TRBJ2-7; 7 nucleotides align to TRBD1. V shed 4 bases and J 5 bases; nucleotides not matched to a gene: 11. The CDR3 runs to 15 residues. Germline V lookup: CDR1 MNHEY, CDR2 SVGAGI. This CDR3 is CASSFSPDRDDEQYF. The CDR3 DNA reads TGTGCCAGCAGTTTTTCCCCAGACAGGGACGACGAGCAGTACTTC.

In the case of this clone: The same CDR3 arises from other DNA sequences in this sample as well. V gene TRBV19 combines with J gene TRBJ1-5; 9 nucleotides line up with TRBD1. This CDR3 region has 14 residues. Germline loops: CDR1 LNHDA, CDR2 SQIVND (reference sequence). Trimming removed 2 bases from V and 5 bases from J; junction bases left unmatched: 1. CDR3 DNA: TGTGCCAGTAGTATATGGACAGGGGATCAGCCCCAGCATTTT. Amino acid sequence: CASSIWTGDQPQHF.

J is TRBJ1-1 and V is TRBV19; 9 bases are shared with TRBD1. Per the germline V gene, CDR1 is LNHDA and CDR2 is SQIVND (reference sequence). This CDR3 is built from 14 residues. V was pared by 8 bases and J by 3 bases, with 7 bases of the junction left unmatched. This CDR3 is CASDDRGFDTEAFF. CDR3 DNA: TGTGCCAGTGACGACAGGGGGTTCGACACTGAAGCTTTCTTT.

The CDR3: CAWNRGSEQFF. CDR3 nucleotide sequence: TGTGCCTGGAACAGGGGCAGCGAGCAGTTCTTC. V is TRBV30 and J is TRBJ2-1, with TRBD1 identical over 7 bases. Germline CDR1 is GTSNPN and CDR2 is SVGIG (reference sequence). This CDR3 is 11 amino acids long. V was pared by 4 bases and J by 10 bases, with 4 bases of the junction left unmatched.

V is TRBV9 and J is TRBJ2-5; 9 nucleotides agree with TRBD1. Germline V gene sequence: CDR1 SGDLS, CDR2 YYNGEE. This CDR3 is built from 15 residues. V trimming: 2 bases; J trimming: 0 bases; junction bases outside the gene matches: 2. Written as DNA, the CDR3 is TGTGCCAGCAGCGTGGGGACAGGGAACCAAGAGACCCAGTACTTC. Translating it yields CASSVGTGNQETQYF.

CDR3 protein: CATSRGRRGVYNEQFF. The CDR3 DNA reads as TGTGCCACCAGCAGAGGTCGGCGGGGGGTCTACAATGAGCAGTTCTTC. The rearrangement uses TRBV15 and TRBJ2-1; 8 nucleotides align to TRBD2. Germline lookup yields CDR1 LNHNV and CDR2 YYDKDF (reference sequence). After removal of 1 base from V and 3 bases from J, the junction contained 5 bases not matched to a gene. This CDR3 contains 16 residues.